This TCR beta chain was retrieved from a study of shared clonotypes between healthy human individuals (TCRdb year 2020). Background for the entire study: A couple of women and a few men aged 18 to 49 years were included in the cohort. For each donor, CD4 naive and CD4 memory were each run on three plates, CD8 naive on two plates, and CD8 memory on one plate. To estimate repertoire size and how much clonotypes are shared between individuals, the study performed deep sequencing of blood TCR repertoires from 4 to 6 healthy adults. To increase sequencing depth and limit assay-specific biases, TCR repertoire library preparation and sequencing were carried out by different laboratories using diverse techniques. Between about 0.94 and 8.9 billion PBMCs per donor were obtained by leukapheresis.

The CDR3, from cysteine to phenylalanine, totals 14 residues. The retained sequence is limited to the CDR3, 42 bases, with the frame set at the first base. From the germline V gene (reference sequence), CDR1 is SEHNR and CDR2 is FQNEAQ. Trimming costs V 3 bases and J 5 bases, and their ends lie 14 bases apart. Overall results and qualifications from the work: Based on pairwise subsampling, the degree of clonotype sharing among donors was expected to be affected by sequencing depth. Incomplete sequencing was indicated by rarefaction of sorted-subset datasets, despite the large sequencing depth. The small number of donors limited the genetic and exposure-history diversity represented. Naive subsets generally had larger estimated clonotype richness than memory subsets did. Compared with non-shared clonotypes, the clonotypes found in all four sorted-subset donors had higher generation probabilities. Only blood was sampled, and tissue TCR repertoires likely differ from those in blood. About 5% of naive CD4, 3.5% of naive CD8, approximately 2.2% of memory CD4, and about 0.4% of memory CD8 clonotypes were shared across a few donors.

TCR CDR3 regions were amplified from genomic DNA by multiplex PCR using the deep immunoSEQ assay. Extracted genomic DNA from each cell subset was distributed evenly across all wells of several immunoSEQ 96-well plates, and each plate was treated as a replicate. For sorted subsets, each replicate PCR was loaded with 150 to 250 ng genomic DNA, equivalent to 32,000 or so T cell genomes. Purified libraries were quantified with a Qubit 3.0 fluorometer, sized on a Bioanalyzer 2100, and re-quantified with the KAPA Library Quantification kit. Each immunoSEQ 96-well plate was sequenced on its own single-read 150-cycle Illumina NextSeq 550 flow cell. Turning to the authors' computational methods: Because only junctional sequences without quality scores were contained in the immunoSEQ output, filtering matching that applied to full-length reads could not be performed. Sequences were annotated with PyIR, a Python wrapper for IgBLAST v1.9, and V/J genes and CDR3 were assigned using IMGT germline references. Reads with weak V/J assignments (E-value above 1e-6), missing CDR3, stop codons, out-of-frame junctions, or ambiguous translated residues were removed. V3J clonotypes were defined as sequences sharing an identical inferred V gene, J gene, and CDR3 amino acid sequence. To compute the percentage overlap between repertoires, the number of shared unique clonotypes was divided by the size of the smaller repertoire. Three approaches were used to assess repertoire richness: RTK rarefaction, the Chao1 estimator, and Recon v2.1 estimates of unobserved clonotypes. Generation probabilities for all TCRbeta clonotypes obtained by the gDNA method from a handful of donors were computed using OLGA. Here the immuneACCESS table is served through TCRdb, limited to in-frame sequences with V and J called. Missing clones are a known gap in these copies; in checked studies unresolved V genes cover under half, and the rest lacks a known reason. Clonal size and the V and J genes are those of that table, whereas D and trimming came from the DNA. The sample records 2 million to 3 million clones, around 94% of which are singletons. In total, the top ten clones hold 0.11% to 0.15% of the sample.

Healthy HIV-negative adults with no recently reported acute infections or vaccinations were included as donors. Only Caucasian adults living in Nashville, Tennessee, USA were represented among the donors. CD4+ T cells were enriched by magnetic negative selection, after which naive cells were positively selected on CD45RA and the negative fraction was taken as the memory subset. Blood was collected by leukapheresis, and PBMCs were isolated by Ficoll-Histopaque density gradient centrifugation and then cryopreserved in liquid nitrogen vapor phase. Analytical flow cytometry was used to check the purity and quantity of each magnetically sorted T cell population. Genomic DNA was isolated from every sorted fraction and measured by UV absorbance on a Nanodrop 2000c. A remark on this clone: Its cognate antigen has yet to be identified. No clone much larger than this one lies a single base away; base qualities are absent.

Recombination linked TRBV7-9 to TRBJ2-7; perhaps TRBD1 is the D gene, with 6 bases matching. Sequencing input: naive CD4+ T cells sorted from blood. What the cell subset or site label conveys for this sample: CD45RA+ positively selected. The sequence was collected from a man between 18 and 35 years old in good health. The nucleotide sequence reads TGTGCCAGCAGCTTGGGGGCCCAGAGCGACGAGCAGTACTTC. Its translation reads: CASSLGAQSDEQYF.